Listed below are T cell receptor beta chains from one sample, sequenced in a study of blood T cell repertoires in COVID-19. Sequenced by immunoSEQ multiplex PCR; TCRdb stores in-frame clones only, minus some. In the table there are around 25,000 clones, 80% to 85% of which are singletons. The sequenced sample consisted of peripheral blood. These receptors were obtained from a man between 65 and 80 years old with acute or convalescent COVID-19. Both conserved end residues are part of each CDR3. Each record gives: D gene, clone size, J gene, V gene, CDR3 length, CDR3 protein, CDR3 DNA. A D gene is named only where the DNA matches it firmly. Only part of the rows carry a size: once, few, many, or a class if the clone is expanded.

D gene: TRBD2; clone size: -; J gene: TRBJ2-3; V gene: TRBV6-2/TRBV6-3; CDR3 length: 14; CDR3 protein: CASSFAGGSDTQYF; CDR3 DNA: TGTGCCAGCAGTTTTGCGGGGGGGTCCGATACGCAGTATTTT
D gene: -; clone size: -; J gene: TRBJ1-2; V gene: TRBV7-2; CDR3 length: 12; CDR3 protein: CASSMDSYGYTF; CDR3 DNA: TGTGCCAGCAGCATGGACAGCTATGGCTACACCTTC
D gene: -; clone size: -; J gene: TRBJ1-1; V gene: TRBV5-4; CDR3 length: 15; CDR3 protein: CASSPPQGMNTEAFF; CDR3 DNA: TGTGCCAGCAGCCCTCCACAGGGAATGAACACTGAAGCTTTCTTT
D gene: -; clone size: once; J gene: TRBJ1-1; V gene: TRBV2; CDR3 length: 13; CDR3 protein: CASSPYVLTEAFF; CDR3 DNA: TGTGCCAGCAGCCCCTACGTGCTCACTGAAGCTTTCTTT
D gene: TRBD1; clone size: -; J gene: TRBJ2-1; V gene: TRBV29-1; CDR3 length: 14; CDR3 protein: CSVPRDRGHNEQFF; CDR3 DNA: TGCAGCGTCCCCCGGGACAGGGGGCACAATGAGCAGTTCTTC
D gene: TRBD1; clone size: -; J gene: TRBJ1-6; V gene: TRBV5-4; CDR3 length: 16; CDR3 protein: CASSILGTGINSPLHF; CDR3 DNA: TGTGCCAGCAGCATTCTAGGGACAGGAATTAATTCACCCCTCCACTTT
D gene: TRBD1; clone size: -; J gene: TRBJ1-6; V gene: TRBV27; CDR3 length: 14; CDR3 protein: CASSPGTGESPLHF; CDR3 DNA: TGTGCCAGCAGCCCCGGGACAGGGGAGTCACCCCTCCACTTT
D gene: TRBD1; clone size: -; J gene: TRBJ1-1; V gene: TRBV7-9; CDR3 length: 16; CDR3 protein: CASSRLARQGGTEAFF; CDR3 DNA: TGTGCCAGCAGCCGTCTAGCCCGACAGGGGGGAACTGAAGCTTTCTTT
D gene: -; clone size: -; J gene: TRBJ1-3; V gene: TRBV9; CDR3 length: 16; CDR3 protein: CASSVATGRGGNTIYF; CDR3 DNA: TGTGCCAGCAGCGTAGCTACGGGGAGAGGGGGAAACACCATATATTTT
D gene: TRBD1; clone size: -; J gene: TRBJ2-7; V gene: TRBV3-1/TRBV3-2; CDR3 length: 15; CDR3 protein: CASSQGDRGGDEQYF; CDR3 DNA: TGTGCCAGCAGCCAAGGGGACAGGGGGGGTGACGAGCAGTACTTC
D gene: -; clone size: -; J gene: TRBJ1-4; V gene: TRBV7-6; CDR3 length: 11; CDR3 protein: CASSTGEKLFF; CDR3 DNA: TGTGCCAGCAGCACAGGGGAAAAACTGTTTTTT
D gene: -; clone size: -; J gene: TRBJ1-1; V gene: TRBV4-3; CDR3 length: 15; CDR3 protein: CASSQVAQGNTEAFF; CDR3 DNA: TGCGCCAGCAGCCAAGTTGCCCAGGGGAACACTGAAGCTTTCTTT
D gene: TRBD1; clone size: -; J gene: TRBJ1-1; V gene: TRBV10-1; CDR3 length: 17; CDR3 protein: CASSGPGAGTGVTEAFF; CDR3 DNA: TGCGCCAGCAGTGGACCCGGAGCCGGGACAGGGGTTACTGAAGCTTTCTTT
D gene: -; clone size: -; J gene: TRBJ1-6; V gene: TRBV30; CDR3 length: 14; CDR3 protein: CAWNRVGGNSPLHF; CDR3 DNA: TGTGCCTGGAACAGGGTTGGGGGTAATTCACCCCTCCACTTT
D gene: TRBD1; clone size: -; J gene: TRBJ1-2; V gene: TRBV6-5; CDR3 length: 12; CDR3 protein: CASRGQVDGYTF; CDR3 DNA: TGTGCCAGCAGGGGACAGGTGGATGGCTACACCTTC
D gene: -; clone size: few; J gene: TRBJ1-1; V gene: TRBV3-1/TRBV3-2; CDR3 length: 14; CDR3 protein: CASSQATATTEAFF; CDR3 DNA: TGTGCCAGCAGCCAAGCGACAGCCACCACTGAAGCTTTCTTT
D gene: -; clone size: -; J gene: TRBJ1-1; V gene: TRBV30; CDR3 length: 13; CDR3 protein: CASPGQRNTEAFF; CDR3 DNA: TGTGCCTCCCCAGGCCAGAGGAACACTGAAGCTTTCTTT
D gene: TRBD2; clone size: -; J gene: TRBJ2-7; V gene: TRBV3-1/TRBV3-2; CDR3 length: 15; CDR3 protein: CASSLNAGGPYEQYF; CDR3 DNA: TGTGCCAGCAGCCTAAACGCGGGGGGCCCCTACGAGCAGTACTTC
D gene: -; clone size: -; J gene: TRBJ2-3; V gene: TRBV9; CDR3 length: 13; CDR3 protein: CASSWDSTDTQYF; CDR3 DNA: TGTGCCAGCAGCTGGGACTCCACAGATACGCAGTATTTT
D gene: TRBD2; clone size: -; J gene: TRBJ2-1; V gene: TRBV6-5; CDR3 length: 15; CDR3 protein: CASSRTSGGLNEQFF; CDR3 DNA: TGTGCCAGCAGCCGGACTAGCGGGGGCCTCAATGAGCAGTTCTTC
D gene: TRBD1; clone size: -; J gene: TRBJ1-4; V gene: TRBV18; CDR3 length: 19; CDR3 protein: CASSLVPETGGTTNEKLFF; CDR3 DNA: TGTGCCAGCTCACTTGTACCGGAGACAGGGGGGACAACTAATGAAAAACTGTTTTTT
D gene: TRBD2; clone size: once; J gene: TRBJ2-1; V gene: TRBV12-5; CDR3 length: 16; CDR3 protein: CASGFSTSGGNNEQFF; CDR3 DNA: TGTGCTAGTGGTTTTTCGACTAGCGGGGGCAACAATGAGCAGTTCTTC
D gene: -; clone size: -; J gene: TRBJ2-3; V gene: TRBV19; CDR3 length: 11; CDR3 protein: CASSQGNTQYF; CDR3 DNA: TGTGCCAGTAGTCAGGGAAACACGCAGTATTTT
D gene: -; clone size: -; J gene: TRBJ1-1; V gene: TRBV5-4; CDR3 length: 14; CDR3 protein: CASSSRTWGTEAFF; CDR3 DNA: TGTGCCAGCAGCTCACGGACATGGGGAACTGAAGCTTTCTTT
D gene: -; clone size: -; J gene: TRBJ1-2; V gene: TRBV2; CDR3 length: 14; CDR3 protein: CASSRTANYYGYTF; CDR3 DNA: TGTGCCAGCAGCCGGACAGCTAACTACTATGGCTACACCTTC
D gene: -; clone size: -; J gene: TRBJ2-2; V gene: TRBV4-3; CDR3 length: 15; CDR3 protein: CASSQDQGIAGELFF; CDR3 DNA: TGCGCCAGCAGCCAAGATCAGGGGATCGCCGGGGAGCTGTTTTTT
D gene: -; clone size: -; J gene: TRBJ1-3; V gene: TRBV3-1/TRBV3-2; CDR3 length: 14; CDR3 protein: CASSLPSGGNTIYF; CDR3 DNA: TGTGCCAGCAGCCTTCCCAGCGGTGGAAACACCATATATTTT
D gene: -; clone size: -; J gene: TRBJ2-7; V gene: TRBV6-1; CDR3 length: 10; CDR3 protein: CASSEVGQLF; CDR3 DNA: TGTGCCAGCAGTGAGGTCGGTCAACTCTTC
D gene: TRBD1; clone size: -; J gene: TRBJ2-7; V gene: TRBV27; CDR3 length: 15; CDR3 protein: CASRLDRSTIYEQYF; CDR3 DNA: TGTGCCAGTCGCCTGGACAGGTCAACCATCTACGAGCAGTACTTC
D gene: TRBD2; clone size: -; J gene: TRBJ2-2; V gene: TRBV7-2; CDR3 length: 17; CDR3 protein: CASSLQASGRGTGELFF; CDR3 DNA: TGTGCCAGCAGCTTACAAGCCAGCGGGAGGGGGACCGGGGAGCTGTTTTTT
D gene: TRBD2; clone size: -; J gene: TRBJ2-2; V gene: TRBV11-3; CDR3 length: 18; CDR3 protein: CARSFGGGRPGDTGELFF; CDR3 DNA: TGTGCCCGCAGCTTCGGGGGGGGCCGGCCGGGGGACACCGGGGAGCTGTTTTTT
D gene: -; clone size: once; J gene: TRBJ2-3; V gene: TRBV7-9; CDR3 length: 12; CDR3 protein: CASSLVSDTQYF; CDR3 DNA: TGTGCCAGCAGCTTAGTCTCAGATACGCAGTATTTT
D gene: TRBD1; clone size: -; J gene: TRBJ2-7; V gene: TRBV10-2; CDR3 length: 14; CDR3 protein: CASSERMAGGEQYF; CDR3 DNA: TGCGCCAGCAGTGAGAGAATGGCAGGGGGCGAGCAGTACTTC
D gene: -; clone size: few; J gene: TRBJ1-1; V gene: TRBV30; CDR3 length: 13; CDR3 protein: CAWRWEMNTEAFF; CDR3 DNA: TGTGCCTGGAGATGGGAGATGAACACTGAAGCTTTCTTT
D gene: -; clone size: -; J gene: TRBJ1-1; V gene: TRBV12-5; CDR3 length: 15; CDR3 protein: CASAARWATNTEAFF; CDR3 DNA: TGTGCTAGTGCCGCCCGGTGGGCCACGAACACTGAAGCTTTCTTT
D gene: -; clone size: -; J gene: TRBJ2-5; V gene: TRBV15; CDR3 length: 14; CDR3 protein: CATSRGTTRETQYF; CDR3 DNA: TGTGCCACCAGCAGAGGGACTACGAGAGAGACCCAGTACTTC
D gene: TRBD2; clone size: -; J gene: TRBJ2-7; V gene: TRBV5-6; CDR3 length: 15; CDR3 protein: CASSRGREKAYEQYF; CDR3 DNA: TGTGCCAGCAGCCGCGGGCGGGAGAAGGCCTACGAGCAGTACTTC
D gene: TRBD2; clone size: -; J gene: TRBJ2-7; V gene: TRBV4-3; CDR3 length: 14; CDR3 protein: CASSLGGGVYEQYF; CDR3 DNA: TGCGCCAGCAGCCTCGGGGGGGGAGTCTACGAGCAGTACTTC
D gene: -; clone size: -; J gene: TRBJ1-2; V gene: TRBV30; CDR3 length: 12; CDR3 protein: CAWGGLPYGYTF; CDR3 DNA: TGTGCCTGGGGGGGACTTCCCTATGGCTACACCTTC
D gene: -; clone size: -; J gene: TRBJ2-1; V gene: TRBV30; CDR3 length: 15; CDR3 protein: CAWSVLNGEDNEQFF; CDR3 DNA: TGTGCCTGGAGTGTACTGAACGGGGAGGACAATGAGCAGTTCTTC
D gene: TRBD1; clone size: -; J gene: TRBJ2-1; V gene: TRBV18; CDR3 length: 15; CDR3 protein: CASSPDRPSYNEQFF; CDR3 DNA: TGTGCCAGCTCACCGGACAGGCCCTCCTACAATGAGCAGTTCTTC
D gene: TRBD1; clone size: -; J gene: TRBJ2-7; V gene: TRBV27; CDR3 length: 15; CDR3 protein: CASSLARDRPYEQYF; CDR3 DNA: TGTGCCAGCAGTTTGGCCCGGGACAGGCCCTACGAGCAGTACTTC
D gene: TRBD2; clone size: -; J gene: TRBJ2-3; V gene: TRBV2; CDR3 length: 14; CDR3 protein: CASSRLAGGDTQYF; CDR3 DNA: TGTGCCAGCAGTCGACTAGCGGGAGGGGATACGCAGTATTTT
D gene: TRBD2; clone size: few; J gene: TRBJ2-2; V gene: TRBV19; CDR3 length: 16; CDR3 protein: CASSNREGRPTGELFF; CDR3 DNA: TGTGCCAGTAGTAACCGGGAGGGACGGCCTACCGGGGAGCTGTTTTTT
D gene: -; clone size: -; J gene: TRBJ2-7; V gene: TRBV9; CDR3 length: 15; CDR3 protein: CASSVNPAGGSEQYF; CDR3 DNA: TGTGCCAGCAGCGTAAACCCTGCGGGCGGTTCCGAGCAGTACTTC
D gene: TRBD1; clone size: -; J gene: TRBJ2-3; V gene: TRBV29-1; CDR3 length: 14; CDR3 protein: CSVSTTGVTDTQYF; CDR3 DNA: TGCAGCGTTTCGACAACAGGGGTCACAGATACGCAGTATTTT
D gene: -; clone size: -; J gene: TRBJ2-2; V gene: TRBV11-3; CDR3 length: 13; CDR3 protein: CASSFEGTGELFF; CDR3 DNA: TGTGCCAGCAGCTTTGAGGGCACCGGGGAGCTGTTTTTT
D gene: TRBD2; clone size: -; J gene: TRBJ2-3; V gene: TRBV27; CDR3 length: 13; CDR3 protein: CASMGLARDTQYF; CDR3 DNA: TGTGCCAGCATGGGACTAGCGCGGGATACGCAGTATTTT
D gene: TRBD1; clone size: once; J gene: TRBJ1-1; V gene: TRBV5-4; CDR3 length: 14; CDR3 protein: CASSRQGGITEAFF; CDR3 DNA: TGTGCCAGCAGCCGACAGGGGGGGATCACTGAAGCTTTCTTT
D gene: -; clone size: -; J gene: TRBJ1-5; V gene: TRBV5-4; CDR3 length: 13; CDR3 protein: CASSRRPQEPQHF; CDR3 DNA: TGTGCCAGCAGTCGCCGGCCCCAGGAACCCCAGCATTTT
D gene: TRBD2; clone size: -; J gene: TRBJ2-1; V gene: TRBV5-1; CDR3 length: 13; CDR3 protein: CASSLGSGGAQFF; CDR3 DNA: TGCGCCAGCAGCTTGGGTAGCGGGGGGGCCCAGTTCTTC
D gene: -; clone size: -; J gene: TRBJ1-4; V gene: TRBV19; CDR3 length: 13; CDR3 protein: CACSPGANEKLFF; CDR3 DNA: TGTGCCTGCTCCCCAGGGGCGAATGAAAAACTGTTTTTT
D gene: TRBD2; clone size: -; J gene: TRBJ2-1; V gene: TRBV3-1/TRBV3-2; CDR3 length: 15; CDR3 protein: CASRLERGVYNEQFF; CDR3 DNA: TGTGCCAGCAGATTAGAGCGGGGGGTTTACAATGAGCAGTTCTTC
D gene: -; clone size: -; J gene: TRBJ1-3; V gene: TRBV2; CDR3 length: 14; CDR3 protein: CASRPNSSGNTIYF; CDR3 DNA: TGTGCCAGCAGGCCCAACAGCTCTGGAAACACCATATATTTT
D gene: -; clone size: -; J gene: TRBJ2-2; V gene: TRBV11-2; CDR3 length: 14; CDR3 protein: CASSLGSRAGELFF; CDR3 DNA: TGTGCCAGCAGCTTAGGTTCGCGAGCCGGGGAGCTGTTTTTT
D gene: -; clone size: -; J gene: TRBJ2-6; V gene: TRBV19; CDR3 length: 14; CDR3 protein: CASSIRGGANVLTF; CDR3 DNA: TGTGCCAGTAGTATCCGGGGTGGGGCCAACGTCCTGACTTTC
D gene: -; clone size: few; J gene: TRBJ2-1; V gene: TRBV12-3/TRBV12-4; CDR3 length: 12; CDR3 protein: CASDGEYNEQFF; CDR3 DNA: TGTGCCAGCGACGGGGAATACAATGAGCAGTTCTTC
D gene: -; clone size: few; J gene: TRBJ1-2; V gene: TRBV5-1; CDR3 length: 15; CDR3 protein: CASSLAWGGAYGYTF; CDR3 DNA: TGCGCCAGCAGCTTGGCCTGGGGGGGCGCCTATGGCTACACCTTC
D gene: TRBD2; clone size: -; J gene: TRBJ2-7; V gene: TRBV3-1/TRBV3-2; CDR3 length: 16; CDR3 protein: CASSRPTSRSSYEQYF; CDR3 DNA: TGTGCCAGCAGCCGACCGACTAGCCGGAGCTCCTACGAGCAGTACTTC
D gene: TRBD1; clone size: -; J gene: TRBJ1-2; V gene: TRBV3-1/TRBV3-2; CDR3 length: 13; CDR3 protein: CASGWTGGYGYTF; CDR3 DNA: TGTGCCAGCGGGTGGACAGGGGGCTATGGCTACACCTTC